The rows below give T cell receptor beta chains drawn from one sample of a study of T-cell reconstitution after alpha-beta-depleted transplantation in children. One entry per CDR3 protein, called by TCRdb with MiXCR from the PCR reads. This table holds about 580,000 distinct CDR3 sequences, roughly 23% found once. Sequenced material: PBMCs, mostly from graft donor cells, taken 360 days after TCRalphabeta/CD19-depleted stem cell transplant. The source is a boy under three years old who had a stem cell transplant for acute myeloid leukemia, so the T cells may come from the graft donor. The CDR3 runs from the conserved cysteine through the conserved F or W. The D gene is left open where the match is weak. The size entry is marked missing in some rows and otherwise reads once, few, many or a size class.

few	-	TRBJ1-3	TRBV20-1	TGCAGTGCTAGAGTCCAGGGTCGAGGAAACACCATATATTTT	CSARVQGRGNTIYF
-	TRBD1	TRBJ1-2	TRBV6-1	TGTGCCAGCAGTGGCAAACGGACAGGGGATGGCTACACCTTC	CASSGKRTGDGYTF
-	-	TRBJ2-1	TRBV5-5	TGTGCCAGCAGCTTCTGGGGGACGGTCGGACGGTTCTTC	CASSFWGTVGRFF
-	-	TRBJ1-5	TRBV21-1	TGTGCCAGCAGCAAGGGACTTAGCAATCAGCCCCAGCAATTT	CASSKGLSNQPQQF
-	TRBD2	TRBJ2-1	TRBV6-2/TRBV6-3	TGTGCCAGCAGCACTAGCGGGGGGCGCGGAGAGCAGTTCTTC	CASSTSGGRGEQFF
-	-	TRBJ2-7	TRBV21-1	TGTGCCAGCAGCATGAGAGACCCTACCTACGAGCAGTACTTC	CASSMRDPTYEQYF
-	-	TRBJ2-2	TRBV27	TGTGCCAGCAGTTTATCAGGGGATCAAGGCACCGGGGAGCTGTTTTTT	CASSLSGDQGTGELFF
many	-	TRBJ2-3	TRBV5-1	TGCGCCAGCAGCCGCGGACGGGGGGATACGCAGTATTTT	CASSRGRGDTQYF
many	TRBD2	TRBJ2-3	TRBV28	TGTGCCAGCAGTCGGACTAGCGGGGTCACAGATACGCAGTATTTT	CASSRTSGVTDTQYF
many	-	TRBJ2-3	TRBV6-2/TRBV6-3	TGTGCCAGCAGTTACGACCCGCTAGCTGTGGGGTCAGATACGCAGTATTTT	CASSYDPLAVGSDTQYF
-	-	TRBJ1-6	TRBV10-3	TGTGCCATCAGCAGGACGGACAAAAATTCACCCCTCCACTTT	CAISRTDKNSPLHF
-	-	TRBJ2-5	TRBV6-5	TGTGCCAGCAGTTATGAGGGGCCCGGGACCCAGTACTTC	CASSYEGPGTQYF
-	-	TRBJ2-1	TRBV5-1	TGCGCCAGCAGCTTTGAAGTCGGCCGGGACACATACTACAATGAGCAGTTCTTC	CASSFEVGRDTYYNEQFF
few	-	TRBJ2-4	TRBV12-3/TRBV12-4	TGTGCCAGCAGTCGAAACCAGGGGGCCAAAAACATTCAGTACTTC	CASSRNQGAKNIQYF
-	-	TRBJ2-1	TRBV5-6	TGTGCCAGCAGCTTGACGGACAGAAATGAGCAGTTCTTC	CASSLTDRNEQFF
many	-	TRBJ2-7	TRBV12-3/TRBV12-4	TGTGCCAGCAGTTTCTCGGTCCGAACCTACGAGCAGTACTTC	CASSFSVRTYEQYF
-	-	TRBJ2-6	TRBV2	TGTGCCAGCAGTTCCGGGACCAGTCGTGCTGGGGCCAACGTCCTGACTTTC	CASSSGTSRAGANVLTF
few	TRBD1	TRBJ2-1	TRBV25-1	TGTGCCAGCAGTGACCTCCTACGACAGGGCGGGAATGAGCAGTTCTTC	CASSDLLRQGGNEQFF
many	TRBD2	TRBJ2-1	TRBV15	TGTGCCACCAGCAGTGGCTCTAGCGGGGGGTATGAGCAGTTCTTC	CATSSGSSGGYEQFF
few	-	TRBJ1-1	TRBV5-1	TGCGCCAGCAGCTTGGTGCTCAGTGAAGCTTTCTTT	CASSLVLSEAFF
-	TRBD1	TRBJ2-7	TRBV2	TGTGCCAGCAGGGTAGGACAGGGAGTCGGCGAGCAGTACTTC	CASRVGQGVGEQYF
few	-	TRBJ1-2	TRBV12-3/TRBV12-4	TGTGCCAGCAGCTCCTTCAGTGGCTACACCTTC	CASSSFSGYTF
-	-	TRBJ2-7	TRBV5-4	TGTGCCAGCAGCTCGCTTCTCGGGGGCCCTCTGGAGCAGTACTTC	CASSSLLGGPLEQYF
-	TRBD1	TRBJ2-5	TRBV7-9	TGTGCCAGCAGCGGGACAGGTGGGGGCCAAGAGACCCAGTACTTC	CASSGTGGGQETQYF
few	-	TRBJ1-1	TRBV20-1	TGCAGTGCAGGACAGCCCTCCACTGAAGCTTTCTTT	CSAGQPSTEAFF
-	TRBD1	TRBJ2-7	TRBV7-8	TGTGCCAGCAGCCGACAGGGCGGCGCCTACGAGCAGTACTTC	CASSRQGGAYEQYF
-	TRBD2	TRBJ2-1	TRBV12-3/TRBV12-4	TGTGCCAGCAGTCCCGGGAGGGGCTACTCCTACAATGAGCAGTTCTTC	CASSPGRGYSYNEQFF
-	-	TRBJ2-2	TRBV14	TGTGCCAGCAGCCAAGATCTGGGGGCAACCGGGGAGCTGTTTTTT	CASSQDLGATGELFF
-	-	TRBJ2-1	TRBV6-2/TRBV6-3	TGTGCCAGCAGTTACGGGGGCATCGGCACGGGTGAGCAGTTCTTC	CASSYGGIGTGEQFF
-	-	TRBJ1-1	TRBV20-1	TGCAGTGCTAGAGAAGAGGGTAGGACTGAAGCTTTCTTT	CSAREEGRTEAFF
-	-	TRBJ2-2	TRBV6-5	TGTGCCAGCAGTTATGTGGGGGCGAGCGGGGAGCTGTTTTTT	CASSYVGASGELFF
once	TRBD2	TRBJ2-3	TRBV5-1	TGCGCCAGCAGCAGGGGGGCTAGCGGGGCGGGAGATACGCAGTATTTT	CASSRGASGAGDTQYF
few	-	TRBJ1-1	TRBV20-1	TGCAGTGCTAGAGACGCCACCGGACGAGACACTGAAGCTTTCTTT	CSARDATGRDTEAFF
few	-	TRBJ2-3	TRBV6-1	TGTGCCAGCAGTCCATCCGTTGCCTTCGATACGCAGTATTTT	CASSPSVAFDTQYF
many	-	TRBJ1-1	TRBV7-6	TGTGCCAGCAGCTTAGGGGGACCGAACACTGAAGCTTTCTTT	CASSLGGPNTEAFF
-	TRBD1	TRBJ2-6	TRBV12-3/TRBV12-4	TGTGCCAGCAGTTTAGTCGCAGGGGGCGGTTCTGGGGCCAACGTCCTGACTTTC	CASSLVAGGGSGANVLTF
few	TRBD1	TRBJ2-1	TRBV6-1	TGTGCCAGCAGTAAAGACAGGGGCAATGAGCAGTTCTTC	CASSKDRGNEQFF
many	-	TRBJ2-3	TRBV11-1	TGTGCCAGCAGCTTCTCTACCCCGGATACGCAGTATTTT	CASSFSTPDTQYF
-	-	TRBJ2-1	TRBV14	TGTGCCAGCAGCGGTTATGAGGGCAAATACAATGAGCAGTTCTTC	CASSGYEGKYNEQFF
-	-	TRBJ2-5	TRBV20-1	TGCAGTGCTGGAATCACCCAGTACTTC	CSAGITQYF
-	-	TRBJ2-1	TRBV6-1	TGTGCCAGCAGCGTGATTGGGACCCGCTCCTACAATGAGCAGTTCTTC	CASSVIGTRSYNEQFF
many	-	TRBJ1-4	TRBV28	TGTGCCAGCAGTTTGCTCGAAAAACTGTTTTTT	CASSLLEKLFF
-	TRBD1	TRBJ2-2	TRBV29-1	TGCAGCGTTTCTGGGACAGGGGAGGGGCTGTTTTTT	CSVSGTGEGLFF
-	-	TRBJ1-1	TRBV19	TGTGCCAGTAGTATACGGGGGGATTACACTGAAGCTTTCTTT	CASSIRGDYTEAFF
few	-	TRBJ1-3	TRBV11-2	TGTGCCAGCAGTTTCGAACGACTGGGTGGAAACACCATATATTTT	CASSFERLGGNTIYF
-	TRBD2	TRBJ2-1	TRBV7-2	TGTGCCAGCAGCTTTACCGGGACTAGCTCCTACAATGAGCAGTTCTTC	CASSFTGTSSYNEQFF
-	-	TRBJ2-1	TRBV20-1	TGCAGTGCTCTTCTCAGGGGGGCCGGGCGGAGGAATGAGCAGTTCTTC	CSALLRGAGRRNEQFF
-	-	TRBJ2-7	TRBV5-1	TGCGCCAGCAGCTCTCGGGGGGCTAGCTCCTACGAGCAGTACTTC	CASSSRGASSYEQYF
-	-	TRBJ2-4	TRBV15	TGTGCCACCAGCAGAGATGCGGGAAAAAACATTCAGTACTTC	CATSRDAGKNIQYF
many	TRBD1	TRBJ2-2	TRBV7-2	TGTGCCAGCAGCCCCCGGACAGGGATAAACACCGGGGAGCTGTTTTTT	CASSPRTGINTGELFF
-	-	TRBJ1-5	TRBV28	TGTGCCAGCAGAGTATTGACTGGTTCGGGGCAGCCCCAGCATTTT	CASRVLTGSGQPQHF
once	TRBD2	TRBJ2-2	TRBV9	TGTGCCAGCAGCGTAGTAGCGGGGGGCCCGAACACCGGGGAGCTGTTTTTT	CASSVVAGGPNTGELFF
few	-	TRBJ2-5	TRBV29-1	TGCAGCGTTGGAGGGGGGGCGGGAGAGACCCAGTACTTC	CSVGGGAGETQYF
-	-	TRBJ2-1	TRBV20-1	TGCAGTGCTAGAGAAGGGGGAATTGGTGAGCAGTTCTTC	CSAREGGIGEQFF